This entry features one T cell receptor beta chain sequence. Its antigen is as yet unknown. The data are from a study of T cell clones after liver transplantation. About the study: Apart from three HCV-positive recipients, transplants were for non-autoimmune, non-viral reasons. Without induction therapy, subjects received standard immunosuppression until 12-24 months post-transplant. Study-level points and caveats: A larger donor-reactive than third-party decline suggested partial antigen-specific deletion. Graft donor-reactive T cells may have migrated into the graft rather than being deleted.

The CDR3 is made up of 17 amino acids. Clones were sequenced by immunoSEQ multiplex PCR, and TCRdb holds only the in-frame ones, with some missing. The table has 70,000 to 80,000 clones, 90% seen once; the top ten hold under 3.5%. The V call is TRBV21-1, the J call TRBJ2-1; no DNA check was done on the table's D call, TRBD2. TRBV21-1 is termed a pseudogene. The clonotype comes from a human donor who received a liver transplant. Sequenced here: CD4+ T cells from blood, sampled before liver transplant. The CDR3 loop is CASSKEAGLAGGNEQFF. DNA of the CDR3: TGTGCCAGCAGCAAAGAGGCAGGACTAGCGGGAGGGAATGAGCAGTTCTTC.